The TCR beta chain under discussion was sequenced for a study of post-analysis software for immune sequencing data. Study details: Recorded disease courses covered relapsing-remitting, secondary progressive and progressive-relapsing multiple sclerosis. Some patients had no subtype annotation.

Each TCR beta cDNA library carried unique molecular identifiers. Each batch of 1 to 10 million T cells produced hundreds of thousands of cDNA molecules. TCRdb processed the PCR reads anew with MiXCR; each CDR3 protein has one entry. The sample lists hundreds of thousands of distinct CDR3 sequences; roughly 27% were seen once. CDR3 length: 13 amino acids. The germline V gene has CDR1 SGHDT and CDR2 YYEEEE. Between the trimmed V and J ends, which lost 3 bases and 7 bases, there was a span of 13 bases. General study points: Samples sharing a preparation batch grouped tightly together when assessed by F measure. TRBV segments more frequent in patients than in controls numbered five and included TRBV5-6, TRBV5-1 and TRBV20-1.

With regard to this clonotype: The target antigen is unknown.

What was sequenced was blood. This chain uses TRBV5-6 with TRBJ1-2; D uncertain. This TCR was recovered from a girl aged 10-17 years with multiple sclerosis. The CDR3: CASSSPGAGGYTF. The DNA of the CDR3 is TGTGCCAGCAGCTCCCCGGGCGCGGGTGGCTACACCTTC.